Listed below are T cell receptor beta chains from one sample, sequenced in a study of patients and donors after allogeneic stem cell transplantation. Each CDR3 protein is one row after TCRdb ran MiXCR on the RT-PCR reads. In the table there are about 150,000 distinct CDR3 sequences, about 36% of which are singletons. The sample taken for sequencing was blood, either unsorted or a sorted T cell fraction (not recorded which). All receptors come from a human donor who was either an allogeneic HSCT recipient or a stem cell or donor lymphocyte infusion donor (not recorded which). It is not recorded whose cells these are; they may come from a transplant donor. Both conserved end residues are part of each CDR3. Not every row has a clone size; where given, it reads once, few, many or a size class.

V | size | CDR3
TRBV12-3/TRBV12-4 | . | CASSLRRSDGYTF
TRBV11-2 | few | CASSLIFQGRWDTEAFF
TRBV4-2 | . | CASSRDREGTEAFF
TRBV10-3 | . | CAISHTNTGELFF
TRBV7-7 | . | CASSLDGFYGYTF
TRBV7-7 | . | CASSLPVWSRNLYEQYF
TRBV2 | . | CASSVRAGELFF
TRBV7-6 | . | CASSSQGSSTYGYTF
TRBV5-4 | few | CASSPNERQGMNSPLHF
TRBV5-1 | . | CASSPADSYNSPLHF
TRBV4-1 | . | CASSQAPGGMGTEAFF
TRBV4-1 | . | CASSQERLAANTGELFF
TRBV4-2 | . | CASSHLPGTLQETQYF
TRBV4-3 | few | CASSQGQGRSGNTIYF
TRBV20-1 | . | CSAALFRANTEAFF
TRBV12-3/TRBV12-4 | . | CASSLSGGRNNEQFF
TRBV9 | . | CASSVEGTGGTEAFF